Described below is a single T cell receptor beta chain sequence and its context. Its recognized antigen is unknown. Nothing much larger sits one base from this clone, and base qualities are not available. The data originate from a study of blood T cell repertoires in COVID-19 (dated by TCRdb to the early 2020s). Regarding the complete study: Collaborator samples came from the United States, Italy and Spain and covered acute and convalescent phases of COVID-19. The material from the prospective study consisted of cDNA or gDNA derived from T cells, B-cell-depleted T cells, or PBMCs. The dataset comprised deeply sampled blood TCRbeta repertoires from subjects exposed to, actively infected with, or recovered from COVID-19. The repertoires were made available in a free public database intended to serve as a resource for research on the immune response to SARS-CoV-2. The samples were drawn from two sources: the first 160 participants of the ongoing ImmuneRACE study, and about 1,300 subjects contributed by 6 global collaborators. A de-identified subject ID, COVID-19 status, age in years and sex were almost always included in the sample metadata. HLA class I and class II types, where available, came from metadata supplied by the sample provider rather than from assay-based typing.

TCRbeta CDR3 regions were amplified from genomic DNA using the immunoSEQ Assay, a bias-controlled multiplex PCR. In the original analysis: Nucleated cell counts per sample were estimated from amplification of reference gene primers within the assay. To quantify the absolute abundance of each unique TCRbeta CDR3 rearrangement, sequence reads were collapsed and filtered. For each sample, productive Simpson clonality was calculated as the square root of Simpson's diversity index across productive rearrangements. TCRdb's version of the immuneACCESS table is confined to in-frame rearrangements and falls short of the full clone set. An unresolved V gene accounts for under half of the shortfall where checked; the remainder is of unknown origin. For V, J and clone size, that table is used; D and trimming come from the DNA. Present in this sample are under 200,000 clones, roughly four fifths of which were seen just once. In total, the top ten clones hold over 10% of the sample.

The germline V gene yields SGHRS for CDR1 and YFSETQ for CDR2. The CDR3 has 15 amino acids, counting the end cysteine and phenylalanine. Only CDR3 DNA is held: 45 bases, read in frame from base 1. Trimming at the junction amounts to 2 bases on V and 0 bases on J, and the germline ends lie 6 bases apart. Samples from volunteer blood donors who had recovered from COVID-19 were contributed by a second Seattle source. Whole blood was collected in K2EDTA tubes by collaborating institutions according to the institutions' own protocols. Collaborator samples were shipped for TCRbeta analysis as frozen whole blood, isolated PBMCs, or DNA extracted from either sample type. The investigation overall reported the following: How much clinical and demographic metadata was included differed by source and by participant, and the metadata was provided uncurated.

The sequence came from a man between 65 and 85 years old who had recovered from COVID-19. The specimen sequenced was peripheral blood. The sequence links TRBV5-1 to TRBJ2-6; the D gene is unclear. The CDR3 sequence is CASSLSSSGANVLTF. Here is the DNA: TGCGCCAGCAGCTTATCGTCCTCTGGGGCCAACGTCCTGACTTTC.